This T cell receptor beta chain was found in a study of monozygotic twins with inflammatory bowel disease. Points from the study as a whole: TCRbeta diversity (inverse Simpson) was lower in IBD patients than in healthy co-twins. Among IBD patients, fewer clonotypes were shared with others than among healthy twins, especially with disease activity.

It was 3,500 to 4,000 ng of total RNA that each TCR library used. TCRdb re-called the 5' RACE reads and gives one entry per CDR3 protein, without DNA. The sample has 330,000 or so distinct CDR3 sequences. Notes on this clonotype: Its antigen is as yet unknown.

The TCR sequence derives from a human donor with ulcerative colitis or Crohn's disease, or a healthy co-twin of an affected twin (not recorded which). Material for sequencing was blood.

CDR3 protein: CASRGVGTGNYGYTF. The chain joins TRBV27 to TRBJ1-2; TCRdb designates TRBD1, a call that cannot be tested without DNA. This CDR3 has 15 amino acids. The germline V gene encodes CDR1 MNHEY and CDR2 SMNVEV (reference sequence).